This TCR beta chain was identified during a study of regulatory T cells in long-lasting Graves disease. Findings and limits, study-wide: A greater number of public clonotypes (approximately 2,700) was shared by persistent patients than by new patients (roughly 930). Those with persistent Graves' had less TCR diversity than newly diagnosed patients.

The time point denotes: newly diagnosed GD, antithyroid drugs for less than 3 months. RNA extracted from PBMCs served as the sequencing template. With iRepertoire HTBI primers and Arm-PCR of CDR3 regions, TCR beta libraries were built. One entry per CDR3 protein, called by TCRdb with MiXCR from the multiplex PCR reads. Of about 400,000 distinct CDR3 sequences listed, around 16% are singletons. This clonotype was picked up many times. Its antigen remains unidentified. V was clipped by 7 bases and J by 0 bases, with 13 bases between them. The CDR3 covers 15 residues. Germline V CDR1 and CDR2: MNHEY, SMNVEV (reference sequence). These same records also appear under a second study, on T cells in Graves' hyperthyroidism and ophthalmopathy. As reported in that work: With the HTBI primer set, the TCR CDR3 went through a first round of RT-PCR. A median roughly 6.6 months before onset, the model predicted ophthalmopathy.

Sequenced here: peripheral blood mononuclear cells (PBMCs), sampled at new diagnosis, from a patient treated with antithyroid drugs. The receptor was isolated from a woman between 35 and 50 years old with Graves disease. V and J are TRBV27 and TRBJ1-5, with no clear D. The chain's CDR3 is CASNTGQYSNQPQHF. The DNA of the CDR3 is TGTGCCAGCAATACGGGCCAGTATAGCAATCAGCCCCAGCATTTT.